Below, 27 T cell receptor beta chains from the same sample are listed, as sequenced in a study of cytomegalovirus exposure and HLA in healthy donors. In the PCR, 60 Vbeta and 13 Jbeta primers were used. Data came from immunoSEQ multiplex PCR; TCRdb stores just in-frame clones and leaves some out. The repertoire table contains around 88,000 clones. Sequenced material: PBMCs. The receptors were gathered from a girl aged 5 to 17 in good health and CMV-seropositive.

The rearrangement joins TRBV9 to TRBJ1-1; D unclear. V was shortened by 2 bases and J by 3 bases, with 8 bases between the two germline ends. CDR1 and CDR2 from the germline V gene are SGDLS and YYNGEE. There are 13 residues in the CDR3. The CDR3 protein is CASSVLRDTEAFF. CDR3 nucleotide sequence: TGTGCCAGCAGCGTCTTACGGGACACTGAAGCTTTCTTT.

This chain connects TRBV7-2 to TRBJ2-7; 7 bases agree with TRBD2. The trim removed 1 base at V and 3 bases at J, leaving 3 bases unmatched. This CDR3 spans 14 amino acids. CDR1 is SGHTA, CDR2 FQGNSA, per germline. CDR3 sequence (DNA): TGTGCCAGCAGCTTAGTGGGACTAAGCTACGAGCAGTACTTC. Its protein product is CASSLVGLSYEQYF.

The chain joins TRBV6-1 to TRBJ2-7; TRBD2 aligns across 7 bases. Germline V CDR1 and CDR2: MNHNS, SASEGT. V shed 7 bases and J 0 bases; nucleotides not matched to a gene: 9. The CDR3 consists of 15 residues. CDR3 protein: CASTMGGGSSYEQYV. The CDR3 coding sequence is TGTGCCAGCACCATGGGCGGGGGAAGCTCCTACGAGCAGTACGTC.

The J gene is TRBJ2-3, the V gene TRBV27, with TRBD2 identical over 9 bases. CDR3 length equals 19 residues. Germline assignment: CDR1 MNHEY and CDR2 SMNVEV (reference sequence). Trimming at V came to 5 bases and at J to 0 bases, leaving 15 bases not matched to a gene. The CDR3 is CASSKLAGATMYSTDTQYF. DNA for the CDR3: TGTGCCAGCAGTAAATTAGCGGGGGCGACTATGTATAGCACAGATACGCAGTATTTT.

This rearrangement joins TRBV7-9 to TRBJ1-1, with 7 bases aligning to TRBD1. The ends lost 6 bases at V and 6 bases at J; junction bases unmatched: 7. Germline V gene lookup returns CDR1 SEHNR and CDR2 FQNEAQ (reference sequence). This CDR3 comprises 13 residues. The CDR3 is CASRQGQAPEAFF. CDR3 DNA sequence: TGTGCCAGCAGACAAGGACAGGCCCCTGAAGCTTTCTTT.

The V call is TRBV4-3, the J call TRBJ1-2, with D maybe TRBD1 (5 bases). The CDR3 runs 16 residues. Germline CDR1 reads LGHNA; CDR2 reads YSLEER. V was shortened by 0 bases and J by 4 bases, with 15 bases between the two germline ends. CDR3 in DNA: TGCGCCAGCAGCCAAGAGAGGCAGGGCGCCGTCTATGGCTACACCTTC. It codes for CASSQERQGAVYGYTF.

This chain joins TRBV6-1 and TRBJ1-6; D is unresolved. This CDR3 is 13 amino acids long. V was trimmed by 3 bases and J by 8 bases, leaving 8 bases between them. Germline V gene sequence: CDR1 MNHNS, CDR2 SASEGT. CDR3 sequence: CASSDLADSPLHF. The CDR3 DNA is TGTGCCAGCAGTGATTTAGCGGATTCACCCCTCCACTTT.

In nucleotides, the CDR3 is TGTGCCAGCAGTGAATCGGGGGACAGGGGGCCCTCCTACGAGCAGTACGTC. Translating gives CASSESGDRGPSYEQYV. The chain has TRBV25-1 and TRBJ2-7; 12 bases are shared with TRBD1. The ends lost 1 base at V and 0 bases at J; junction bases unmatched: 4. The length of the CDR3 is 17 residues. The V gene's germline CDR1 is MGHDK and CDR2 SYGVNS.

V usage is TRBV4-3 and J usage is TRBJ2-5; 7 positions match TRBD1. Trimming took 5 bases from V and 1 from J; bases not matched to a gene: 4. The CDR3 spans 14 residues. Germline assignment: CDR1 LGHNA and CDR2 YSLEER. Written as DNA, the CDR3 is TGCGCCAGCAGCGTTACAGGGGCCCAAGAGACCCAGTACTTC. This codes for CASSVTGAQETQYF.

The chain has TRBV6-1 and TRBJ1-4; D possibly corresponds to TRBD1 (5 bases). Germline V CDR1 and CDR2: MNHNS, SASEGT. Trimming cost V 7 bases and J 0 bases, with 9 bases left between them. The CDR3 loop spans 14 amino acids. The CDR3 bases are TGTGCCAGCAACCCGGGGGCAACTAATGAAAAACTGTTTTTT. This sequence encodes CASNPGATNEKLFF.

The genes are TRBV9 and TRBJ1-1; weak D call: TRBD1 (5 bases). CDR1 is SGDLS and CDR2 is YYNGEE in the germline V gene. CDR3 size: 14 residues. Trimming shortened V by 3 bases and J by 6 bases, and 15 bases separated the two germline ends. CDR3 coding DNA: TGTGCCAGCAGCGCCGATGGTACGGGGGCTGAAGCTTTCTTT. This gives the protein CASSADGTGAEAFF.

This chain uses TRBV29-1 with TRBJ2-1; no reliable D call. CDR1 is SQVTM and CDR2 is ANQGSEA in the germline V gene. The CDR3 has 12 residues. V lost 1 base and J lost 3, with 4 bases in between. Here the CDR3 DNA reads TGCAGCGTTGAAGTCAGCTACAATGAGCAGTTCTTC. It encodes CSVEVSYNEQFF.

The rearrangement uses TRBV5-4 and TRBJ2-7, with D possibly TRBD1 on 7 matching bases. The germline gives CDR1 SGHNT, CDR2 YYREEE (reference sequence). CDR3 length: 15 residues. The V end was cut by 9 bases, the J end by 2 bases, with 21 bases between. CDR3 protein: CATNPGTAGPYEQYF. In nucleotides, the CDR3 is TGTGCCACCAATCCCGGGACAGCGGGCCCCTACGAGCAGTACTTC.

This chain joins TRBV5-1 and TRBJ1-2; D perhaps matches TRBD1 (5 bases). Per the germline V gene, CDR1 is SGHRS and CDR2 is YFSETQ. V shed 4 bases and J shed 3 bases, with 16 bases lying between them. CDR3 length: 15 residues. Written as DNA, the CDR3 is TGCGCCAGCAGCACGGACAACCCGGCGTACTATGGCTACACCTTC. It translates to CASSTDNPAYYGYTF. The full variable domain, its missing parts supplied by reference TRBV5-1 and TRBJ1-2, is KAGVTQTPRYLIKTRGQQVTLSCSPISGHRSVSWYQQTPGQGLQFLFEYFSETQRNKGNFPGRFSGRQFSNSRSEMNVSTLELGDSALYLCASSTDNPAYYGYTFGSGTRLTVV.

J is TRBJ2-6 and V is TRBV5-1; 7 nucleotides agree with TRBD1. J was trimmed by 1 base and V by 4 bases; bases with no gene match: 8. This CDR3 region has 17 residues. Germline CDR1 and CDR2: SGHRS and YFSETQ. Here the CDR3 reads CASSRGTAQSGANVLTF. CDR3 coding DNA: TGCGCCAGCAGCAGGGGGACAGCCCAATCTGGGGCCAACGTCCTGACTTTC.

The chain recombines TRBV18 with TRBJ1-1; perhaps TRBD1 as D (5 bases). The CDR3 spans 14 residues. The V end was cut by 4 bases, the J end by 1 base, with 10 bases between. Germline values: CDR1 KGHSH, CDR2 LQKENI. The CDR3 sequence is CASSLTDSNTEAFF. The CDR3, as DNA: TGTGCCAGCTCACTGACAGACTCGAACACTGAAGCTTTCTTT. Complete variable domain (other parts from reference TRBV18 and TRBJ1-1): NAGVMQNPRHLVRRRGQEARLRCSPMKGHSHVYWYRQLPEEGLKFMVYLQKENIIDESGMPKERFSAEFPKEGPSILRIQQVVRGDSAAYFCASSLTDSNTEAFFGQGTRLTVV.

This chain uses TRBV9 with TRBJ2-7; possibly TRBD1 for D (5 bases). CDR1 and CDR2 (germline): SGDLS, YYNGEE. The CDR3 extends over 14 amino acids. With 4 bases removed from V and 2 bases from J, the gap between germline ends came to 13 bases. The CDR3 here is CASSLDSSPYEQYF. CDR3 nucleotide sequence: TGTGCCAGCAGCCTAGACAGTTCCCCCTACGAGCAGTACTTC. The full variable domain, rest sourced from reference TRBV9 and TRBJ2-7, is DSGVTQTPKHLITATGQRVTLRCSPRSGDLSVYWYQQSLDQGLQFLIQYYNGEERAKGNILERFSAQQFPDLHSELNLSSLELGDSALYFCASSLDSSPYEQYFGPGTRLTVT.

This chain uses TRBV4-1 with TRBJ1-3, with 7 bases matching TRBD1. Trimming took 1 base from V and 2 from J; bases not matched to a gene: 11. In germline, CDR1 is MGHRA, CDR2 YSYEKL. The CDR3 covers 18 residues. DNA of the CDR3: TGCGCCAGCAGCCAAGTTAGAGGAGACAGGGAAACTGGAAACACCATATATTTT. This codes for CASSQVRGDRETGNTIYF.

The chain has TRBV9 and TRBJ1-2; tentative D call: TRBD1 (6 bases). The germline gives CDR1 SGDLS, CDR2 YYNGEE. The CDR3 runs to 13 residues. V lost 0 bases and J lost 5, with 8 bases in between. CDR3 region: CASSVAGAYGYTF. In DNA, the CDR3 is TGTGCCAGCAGCGTAGCAGGGGCGTATGGCTACACCTTC.

The chain is built from TRBV29-1 and TRBJ2-5, with TRBD2 as a possible D gene (7 bases). Trimming stripped 6 bases from V and 5 bases from J, with 16 bases between. CDR3 length: 13 amino acids. The germline V gene has CDR1 SQVTM and CDR2 ANQGSEA. The CDR3 bases are TGCAGCGTCCCGGGGGGCGACCCCGAGACCCAGTACTTC. Translation: CSVPGGDPETQYF.

The J gene is TRBJ1-1, the V gene TRBV5-1; TRBD1 matches 7 bases. V gave up 5 bases and J gave up 1 base; unmatched junction bases: 8. Germline V lookup: CDR1 SGHRS, CDR2 YFSETQ. This CDR3 has 15 amino acids. The CDR3 region is CASRSGTDRNTEAFF. CDR3 coding DNA: TGCGCCAGCAGATCCGGGACAGATAGGAACACTGAAGCTTTCTTT. The entire variable domain, with the rest obtained from reference TRBV5-1 and TRBJ1-1, is as follows: KAGVTQTPRYLIKTRGQQVTLSCSPISGHRSVSWYQQTPGQGLQFLFEYFSETQRNKGNFPGRFSGRQFSNSRSEMNVSTLELGDSALYLCASRSGTDRNTEAFFGQGTRLTVV.

Here the CDR3 reads CASSFREGSYNEQFF. Written as DNA, the CDR3 is TGTGCCAGCAGCTTTAGAGAGGGTTCCTACAATGAGCAGTTCTTC. The chain links TRBV7-2 to TRBJ2-1; tentative D call: TRBD2 (5 bases). The CDR3 contains 15 residues. CDR1 is SGHTA and CDR2 is FQGNSA in the germline V gene. With 3 bases removed from V and 1 base from J, the gap between germline ends came to 10 bases. Together with reference TRBV7-2 and TRBJ2-1, the CDR3 gives the full variable domain: GAGVSQSPSNKVTEKGKDVELRCDPISGHTALYWYRQSLGQGLEFLIYFQGNSAPDKSGLPSDRFSAERTGGSVSTLTIQRTQQEDSAVYLCASSFREGSYNEQFFGPGTRLTVL.

V and J are TRBV9 and TRBJ2-7, with 7 bases that match TRBD1. The CDR3 consists of 13 residues. CDR1 SGDLS and CDR2 YYNGEE come from the germline V gene. Trimming cost V 0 bases and J 7 bases; bases outside gene matches: 4. The CDR3 bases are TGTGCCAGCAGCGTAGAGCACAGGGGTGAGCAGTACTTC. The encoded protein is CASSVEHRGEQYF.

The V and J genes are TRBV13 and TRBJ2-5, with D possibly matching TRBD2 (6 bases). Trimming cost V 5 bases and J 4 bases, with 17 bases left between them. This CDR3 is built from 15 residues. In germline, CDR1 is PRHDT, CDR2 FYEKMQ (reference sequence). The CDR3 protein is CASSPTSMRGETQYF. CDR3 in DNA: TGTGCCAGCAGCCCAACGTCGATGCGGGGAGAGACCCAGTACTTC.

V gene TRBV19 combines with J gene TRBJ2-3; D gene uncertain. The CDR3 runs to 12 residues. Trimming took off 4 bases at V and 4 bases at J, with 6 bases between the two ends. Germline values: CDR1 LNHDA, CDR2 SQIVND (reference sequence). The DNA for the CDR3 is TGTGCCAGTAGTAGTGGGCCAGATACGCAGTATTTT. As protein: CASSSGPDTQYF.

The chain has TRBV6-5 and TRBJ1-2; D perhaps matches TRBD1 (6 bases). Trimming stripped 4 bases from V and 6 bases from J, with 9 bases between. Per the germline V gene, CDR1 is MNHEY and CDR2 is SVGAGI. The CDR3 covers 12 residues. The CDR3 sequence is CASSSKGDGYTF. The CDR3, as DNA: TGTGCCAGCAGTTCAAAGGGGGATGGCTACACCTTC.

This rearrangement joins TRBV9 to TRBJ1-5; D may be TRBD1 (5 bases). V gave up 0 bases and J gave up 3 bases, with 10 bases separating them. In germline, CDR1 is SGDLS, CDR2 YYNGEE. This CDR3 is built from 15 residues. This CDR3 reads CASSVGPGLNQPQHF. For the CDR3, the DNA is TGTGCCAGCAGCGTAGGGCCAGGGCTCAATCAGCCCCAGCATTTT.